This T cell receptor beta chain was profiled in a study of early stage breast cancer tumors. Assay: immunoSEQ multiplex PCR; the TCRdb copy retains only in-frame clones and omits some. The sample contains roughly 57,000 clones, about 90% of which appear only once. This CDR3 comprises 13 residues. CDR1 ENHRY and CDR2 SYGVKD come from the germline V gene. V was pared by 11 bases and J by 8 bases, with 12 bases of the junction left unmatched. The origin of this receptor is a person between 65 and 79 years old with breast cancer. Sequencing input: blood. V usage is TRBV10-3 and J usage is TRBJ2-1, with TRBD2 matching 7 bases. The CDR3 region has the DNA TGTGCCTCCACCCAACTAGCGAAGGATGAGCAGTTCTTC. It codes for CASTQLAKDEQFF.